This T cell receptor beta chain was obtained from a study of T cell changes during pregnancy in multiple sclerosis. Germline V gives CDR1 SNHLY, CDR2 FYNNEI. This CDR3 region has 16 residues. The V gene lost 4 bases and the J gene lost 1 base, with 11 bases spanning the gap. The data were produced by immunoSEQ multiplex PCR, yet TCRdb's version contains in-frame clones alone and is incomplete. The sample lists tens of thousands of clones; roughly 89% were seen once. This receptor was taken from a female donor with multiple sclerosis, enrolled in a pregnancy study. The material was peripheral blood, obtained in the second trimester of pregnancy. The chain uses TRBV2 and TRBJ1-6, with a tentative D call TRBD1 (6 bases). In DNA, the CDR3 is TGTGCCAGCAGTGCTGGGGGCGCGTCCTATAATTCACCCCTCCACTTT. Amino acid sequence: CASSAGGASYNSPLHF.